These 10 T cell receptor beta chains share one sample of origin, sequenced in a study of cytomegalovirus exposure and HLA in healthy donors. PCR used 60 Vbeta primers and 13 Jbeta primers. The protocol was immunoSEQ multiplex PCR, while the TCRdb copy is restricted to in-frame clones and leaves out a portion. In the table there are tens of thousands of clones, approximately 84% of which are singletons. Sequenced: PBMCs. These receptor sequences come from a woman between 45 and 60 years old in good health and CMV-seronegative.

A note on this clone: One end of the junction fails to match germline, which may point to a read error. The genes are TRBV19 and TRBJ2-2; D is unclear. Germline lookup yields CDR1 LNHDA and CDR2 SQIVND (reference sequence). CDR3 length: 14 residues. This chain's CDR3 is CASSIAENSGELFF. The DNA of the CDR3 is TGTGCCAGTAGTATAGCAGAAAACAGCGGGGAGCTGTTTTTT.

This sequence joins TRBV9 and TRBJ1-2, with D unclear. This CDR3 region has 13 residues. Germline CDR1 is SGDLS and CDR2 is YYNGEE. V was cut by 4 bases and J by 4 bases, with 11 bases left in between. The CDR3 sequence: CASSLGLSYGYTF. As DNA, the CDR3 is TGTGCCAGCAGCTTAGGACTGAGCTATGGCTACACCTTC.

The chain couples TRBV4-1 to TRBJ2-1; 10 nucleotides match TRBD2. The trim removed 2 bases at V and 0 bases at J, leaving 4 bases unmatched. This CDR3 is 17 amino acids long. Germline V gene lookup returns CDR1 MGHRA and CDR2 YSYEKL. Written as DNA, the CDR3 is TGCGCCAGCAGCCAACCGGAGCGGGAGGGCTCCTACAATGAGCAGTTCTTC. Protein sequence: CASSQPEREGSYNEQFF.

The V call is TRBV19, the J call TRBJ1-6; D remains unclear. CDR3 size: 13 residues. V shed 3 bases and J shed 14 bases, with 14 bases lying between them. CDR1 LNHDA and CDR2 SQIVND come from the germline V gene (reference sequence). The DNA for the CDR3 is TGTGCCAGTAGTATTATAGGTGCGGATTCCCTCCACTTT. Its protein is CASSIIGADSLHF.

V and J are TRBV6-5 and TRBJ2-2, with TRBD1 identical over 8 bases. CDR1 and CDR2 from the germline V gene are MNHEY and SVGAGI. The CDR3 is 13 amino acids. V was clipped by 11 bases and J by 7 bases; unmatched bases: 9. CDR3 protein: CAVRGRGGGELFF. DNA for the CDR3: TGTGCCGTCAGGGGGCGGGGAGGCGGGGAGCTGTTTTTT.

The rearrangement links TRBV6-1 to TRBJ2-7, with D possibly being TRBD1 (6 bases). This CDR3 is 15 amino acids long. V lost 6 bases to trimming and J lost 6 bases, with 21 bases between them. The germline V gene has CDR1 MNHNS and CDR2 SASEGT. The CDR3 DNA follows: TGTGCCAGCAGCCGCATGGGACATGAGGTCTCCGAGCAGTACTTC. Translated, it gives CASSRMGHEVSEQYF.

With regard to this clone: No DNA is shown, since the ends of the CDR3 on it are uncertain; the CDR3 is the one TCRdb lists. The chain employs TRBV21-1 and TRBJ1-4; TRBD1, as called in the table, went unchecked against the DNA. TRBV21-1 is marked as a pseudogene. The CDR3 adds up to 18 amino acids, both ends counted. The CDR3 sequence: CAGEVGTGSFGANEKLFF.

The chain carries TRBV29-1 and TRBJ2-1; 10 bases are shared with TRBD2. The CDR3 totals 17 residues. Trimming removed 1 base from V and 4 bases from J; junction bases left unmatched: 10. Germline CDR1 and CDR2: SQVTM and ANQGSEA. CDR3 protein: CSVEGQSAGGGYNEQFF. The CDR3 nucleotides are TGCAGCGTTGAAGGGCAGTCAGCGGGAGGGGGGTACAATGAGCAGTTCTTC.

This clone was seen only once. The chain has TRBV7-2 and TRBJ1-3, with D uncertain. The CDR3 totals 15 residues. V was trimmed by 3 bases and J by 1 base, leaving 10 bases between them. Germline values: CDR1 SGHTA, CDR2 FQGNSA. CDR3 sequence reads: CASSFGGSSGNTIYF. The CDR3 nucleotides read TGTGCCAGCAGCTTCGGAGGTTCTTCTGGAAACACCATATATTTT.

This clone was counted a few times. The rearrangement joins TRBV4-1 to TRBJ2-1; D possibly corresponds to TRBD2 (5 bases). There are 17 residues in the CDR3. The germline CDR1 and CDR2 sequences are MGHRA and YSYEKL. V was trimmed by 1 base and J by 5 bases, leaving 18 bases between them. The CDR3 region is CASSQGPYREPNNEQFF. The CDR3, as DNA: TGCGCCAGCAGCCAAGGCCCTTACCGGGAACCCAACAATGAGCAGTTCTTC.